This TCR beta chain stems from a study of blood T cell repertoires in COVID-19 (dated by TCRdb to 2018 to 2020). About the investigation overall: Samples from collaborators originated in the United States, Italy and Spain and spanned both the acute and convalescent phases of COVID-19. Samples came from the ongoing ImmuneRACE study (first 160 participants) plus 1,254 subjects from 6 global collaborators. The repertoires were released in a freely available public database intended as a resource for research on the immune response to SARS-CoV-2. Nearly every sample came with metadata listing a de-identified subject ID, COVID-19 status, age in years and sex. The dataset comprised deeply sampled blood TCRbeta repertoires from subjects exposed to, actively infected with, or recovered from COVID-19. HLA class I and class II types, where available, came from metadata supplied by the sample provider rather than from assay-based typing. The prospective study material was composed of cDNA or gDNA derived from T cells, B-cell-depleted T cells, or PBMCs.

The collaborating institutions used their own protocols to collect whole blood in K2EDTA tubes. For TCRbeta analysis, collaborators shipped samples in one of three forms: frozen whole blood, isolated PBMCs, or DNA extracted from either of those sample types. TCRbeta CDR3 regions were amplified from genomic DNA by means of the immunoSEQ Assay, a bias-controlled multiplex PCR. The published analysis was carried out like this. Within the assay, amplification of reference gene primers was used to estimate how many nucleated cells each sample contained. To quantify the absolute abundance of each unique TCRbeta CDR3 rearrangement, sequence reads were collapsed and filtered. For each sample, productive Simpson clonality was calculated by taking the square root of Simpson's diversity index across productive rearrangements. Imported from immuneACCESS, the table was reduced by TCRdb to in-frame sequences with V and J called. These copies leave out some clones; in studies compared against another copy, an unresolved V gene accounts for under half, and the cause of the remainder is not known. V and J calls and clone size are copied from that table; D and trimming were computed from the DNA. Counted in this sample were about 120,000 clones; more than 70% of them appeared once. Of the sample, 5.9% falls within the top ten clones.

V loses 4 bases, J loses 1 base, and the germline ends lie 25 bases apart. Including the terminal cysteine and phenylalanine, the CDR3 comprises 19 residues. Of the read, only the CDR3 DNA is kept; its 57 bases are in frame from base 1. The CDR1 and CDR2 encoded by the germline V gene (reference sequence) are LGHDT and YNNKEL. The full study reports these points: How much clinical and demographic metadata was included differed by source and by participant, and the metadata was provided uncurated.

Concerning this clone itself: The antigen this receptor binds is unknown. Base qualities were left out, and no much larger clone turns up one base away.

The source material was peripheral blood. The sequence came from an elderly man with active or convalescent COVID-19. The V gene is TRBV3-1 (or the pseudogene TRBV3-2) and the J gene is TRBJ1-1, with TRBD1 perhaps the D gene, on 6 matching bases. At the DNA level, the sequence is TGTGCCAGCAGCCTGAAAGGGGGGGGACGTATAGGAGAGAACACTGAAGCTTTCTTT. Its protein reads: CASSLKGGGRIGENTEAFF.